This TCR beta chain was sequenced for a study of T cell responses to AZD1222 COVID-19 vaccine. Study conclusions and caveats: Vaccine-associated CD4 TCRs ranged over spike, dominating at 160-218 and 743-854. Two AZD1222 administrations were followed by greater Spike-specific TCR breadth and depth. The study reported that nearly half of spike-specific TCRs target unmutated variant regions. Donor demographics were predominantly white British with a female majority; clonal diversity may be underestimated.

The CDR3 runs 14 residues. Germline V gene lookup returns CDR1 SGHNT and CDR2 YYREEE (reference sequence). V was cut by 0 bases and J by 0 bases, with 6 bases left in between. TCRdb's table, derived via immunoSEQ multiplex PCR, lists solely in-frame clones and lacks some. This table has approximately 190,000 clones, more than 75% appearing once. About this clone itself: Its antigen is unknown.

The TCR sequence derives from an adult in good health. The chain is built from TRBV5-4 and TRBJ1-1, with D uncertain. The sequences come from peripheral blood, collected on day 0 of AZD1222 vaccination. The CDR3 protein is CASSLDLLNTEAFF. In DNA, the CDR3 is TGTGCCAGCAGCTTGGACCTCCTGAACACTGAAGCTTTCTTT. Variable domain in full (rest from reference TRBV5-4 and TRBJ1-1): ETGVTQSPTHLIKTRGQQVTLRCSSQSGHNTVSWYQQALGQGPQFIFQYYREEENGRGNFPPRFSGLQFPNYSSELNVNALELDDSALYLCASSLDLLNTEAFFGQGTRLTVV.